This T cell receptor beta chain was captured in a study of blood T cell repertoires in COVID-19. Overall study: The samples span acute and convalescent COVID-19 from the United States, Italy and Spain. PBMCs, B-cell-depleted T cells, or T cells were the source of the cDNA or gDNA that made up the material.

Germline values: CDR1 KGHSH, CDR2 LQKENI. The CDR3 is 16 residues long. Trimming left V 6 bases short and J 0 bases short, with 15 bases between. The authors' processing: Using reference gene primer amplification, nucleated cell counts were estimated. The protocol was immunoSEQ multiplex PCR, while the TCRdb copy is restricted to in-frame clones and leaves out a portion. D and trimming come from the DNA, and the V and J calls and clone size come from that table. The sample comprises some 200,000 clones, about 86% of which are singletons, and around 6.5% rests with the top ten. The TCR sequence derives from a woman older than 75 in a cohort sampled during active or convalescent COVID-19. V gene TRBV18 combines with J gene TRBJ1-5; possible D gene TRBD1, 5 bases. The sample consisted of peripheral blood. The CDR3 here is CASSLQGTVSNQPQHF. In DNA, the CDR3 is TGTGCCAGCTCCCTCCAGGGAACTGTTAGCAATCAGCCCCAGCATTTT. The full variable domain, its missing parts supplied by reference TRBV18 and TRBJ1-5, is NAGVMQNPRHLVRRRGQEARLRCSPMKGHSHVYWYRQLPEEGLKFMVYLQKENIIDESGMPKERFSAEFPKEGPSILRIQQVVRGDSAAYFCASSLQGTVSNQPQHFGDGTRLSIL.